The T cell receptor beta chain described here comes from a study of identical twins. Per the germline V gene, CDR1 is SGHTA and CDR2 is FQGNSA. CDR3 length: 15 amino acids. Trimming removed 0 bases from V and 4 bases from J, with 13 bases in between. Study-wide points: These conclusions were based on statistical analysis (cross-sectional, not following the same donors). Beta out-of-frame sequences showed weaker excess sharing between twins.

In this sample, this clonotype turned up a few times. Its target is not known. TCRdb re-called the 5' RACE reads through MiXCR, storing one row per CDR3 protein. The sample includes about 480,000 distinct CDR3 sequences, around 14% seen only once; the top ten take 0.4% to 0.55%. These data were also reused for a study on yellow fever vaccine responses in identical twins.

The sample comprised CD4+ T cells sorted from blood. This TCR came from a woman between 18 and 29 years old in good health. The chain links TRBV7-2 to TRBJ2-7; D tentatively fits TRBD1 or TRBD2 (5 bases each). The CDR3 DNA is TGTGCCAGCAGCTTAGCCCCGGGGACCTCTTACGAGCAGTACTTC. The encoded protein is CASSLAPGTSYEQYF.